This T cell receptor (beta chain) is from a study of cytotoxic CD8 clonotypes in ibrutinib-treated CLL. Study as a whole: Recorded responses included approximately 25 partial and 2 complete; following median 68 months, approximately 14 stayed remitted and roughly twelve progressed. The samples contained 255,043 productive templates on average. They also contained an average of about 100,000 productive rearrangements.

Profiling relied on immunoSEQ multiplex PCR, and the TCRdb table lists in-frame clones only, not all of them. The table has about 16,000 clones, 55% to 80% seen once. Notes on the study in general: Patients had baseline clonality above age-matched healthy donors, and this clonality moved with circulating CD8+ T-cell counts.

This clone appeared a single time. What it recognizes is unknown. The germline V gene encodes CDR1 MNHEY and CDR2 SMNVEV (reference sequence). The CDR3 spans 13 residues. Trimming cost V 6 bases and J 10 bases, with 18 bases left between them. The sequence was obtained from a human donor with chronic lymphocytic leukemia. The material was PBMCs, obtained before ibrutinib treatment. The J gene is TRBJ1-1, the V gene TRBV27; D uncertain. The CDR3 sequence is CASRTVGGDGAFF. DNA for the CDR3: TGTGCCAGCAGAACGGTAGGCGGGGATGGAGCTTTCTTT.